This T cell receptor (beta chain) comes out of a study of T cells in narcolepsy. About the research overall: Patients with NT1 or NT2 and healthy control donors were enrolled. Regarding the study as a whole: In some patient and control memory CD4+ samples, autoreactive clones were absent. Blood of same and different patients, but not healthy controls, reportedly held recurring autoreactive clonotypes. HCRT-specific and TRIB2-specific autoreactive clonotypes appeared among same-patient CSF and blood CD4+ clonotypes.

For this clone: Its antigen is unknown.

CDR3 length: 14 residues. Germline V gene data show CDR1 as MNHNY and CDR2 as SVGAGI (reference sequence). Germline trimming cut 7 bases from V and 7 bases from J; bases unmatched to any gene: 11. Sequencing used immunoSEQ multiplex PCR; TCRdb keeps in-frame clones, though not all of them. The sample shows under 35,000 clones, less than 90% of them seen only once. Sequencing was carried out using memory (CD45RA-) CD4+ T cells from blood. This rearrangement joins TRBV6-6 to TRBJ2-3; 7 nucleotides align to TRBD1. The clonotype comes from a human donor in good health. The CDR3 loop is CASTSQGRLNTQYF. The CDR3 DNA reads TGTGCCAGCACCTCACAGGGGCGTCTAAATACGCAGTATTTT.